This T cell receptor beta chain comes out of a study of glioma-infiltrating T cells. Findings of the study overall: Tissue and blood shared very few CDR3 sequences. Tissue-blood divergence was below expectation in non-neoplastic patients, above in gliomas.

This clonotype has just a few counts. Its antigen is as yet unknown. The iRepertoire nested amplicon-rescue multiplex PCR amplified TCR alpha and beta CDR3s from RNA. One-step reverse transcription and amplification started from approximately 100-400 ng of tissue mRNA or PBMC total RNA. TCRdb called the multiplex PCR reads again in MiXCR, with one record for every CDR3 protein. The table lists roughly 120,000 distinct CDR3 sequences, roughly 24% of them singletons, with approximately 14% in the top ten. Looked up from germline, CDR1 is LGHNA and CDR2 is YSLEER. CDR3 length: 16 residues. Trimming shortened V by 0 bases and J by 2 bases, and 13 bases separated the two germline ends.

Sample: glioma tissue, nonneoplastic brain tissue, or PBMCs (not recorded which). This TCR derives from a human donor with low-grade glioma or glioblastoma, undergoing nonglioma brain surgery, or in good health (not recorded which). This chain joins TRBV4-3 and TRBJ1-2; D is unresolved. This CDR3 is CASSQDTGSTNYGYTF. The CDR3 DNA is TGCGCCAGCAGCCAAGATACTGGCAGTACAAACTATGGCTACACCTTC.